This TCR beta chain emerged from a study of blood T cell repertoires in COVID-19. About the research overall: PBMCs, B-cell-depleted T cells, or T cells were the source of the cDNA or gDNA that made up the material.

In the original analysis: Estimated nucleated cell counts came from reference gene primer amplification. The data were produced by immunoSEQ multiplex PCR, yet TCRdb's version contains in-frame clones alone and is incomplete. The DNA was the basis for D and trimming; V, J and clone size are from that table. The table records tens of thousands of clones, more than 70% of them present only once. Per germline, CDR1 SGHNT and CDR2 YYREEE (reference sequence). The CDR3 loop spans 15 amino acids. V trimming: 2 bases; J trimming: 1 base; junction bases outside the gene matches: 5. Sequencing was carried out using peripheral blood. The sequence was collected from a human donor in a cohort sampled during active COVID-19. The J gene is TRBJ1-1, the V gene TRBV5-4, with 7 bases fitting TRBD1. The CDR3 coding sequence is TGTGCCAGCAGCTTAGGTCAGGGGGGGAACACTGAAGCTTTCTTT. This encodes CASSLGQGGNTEAFF.